The rows below give T cell receptor beta chains drawn from one sample of a study of Ad26.COV2.S vaccination and SARS-CoV-2 variants. Generated by immunoSEQ multiplex PCR, the TCRdb table keeps only in-frame clones and is missing some. The sample lists fewer than 150,000 clones, roughly 88% occurring once. Sequenced material: peripheral blood, taken after recovery from COVID-19. These receptors were collected from a human donor who had recovered from COVID-19. Both conserved end residues are part of each CDR3. Fields, in order: clone size, D gene, V gene, J gene, CDR3 protein, CDR3 DNA. The D gene is left open where the match is weak. Only part of the rows carry a size: once, few, many, or a class if the clone is expanded.

>once|TRBD1|TRBV19|TRBJ2-3
CASSPRDRLTDTQYF
TGTGCCAGTAGTCCCCGGGACAGACTCACAGATACGCAGTATTTT
>.|TRBD1|TRBV4-3|TRBJ2-3
CASSQDRQGQDTQYF
TGCGCCAGCAGCCAAGATAGACAGGGGCAAGATACGCAGTATTTT
>.|.|TRBV11-2|TRBJ2-1
CASSALGGYNEQFF
TGTGCCAGCTCCGCCCTAGGGGGCTACAATGAGCAGTTCTTC
>.|.|TRBV6-5|TRBJ1-6
CASSYEVGASPLHF
TGTGCCAGCAGTTACGAAGTGGGCGCATCGCCCCTCCACTTT
>.|.|TRBV5-8|TRBJ1-1
CASSLLLRTEAFF
TGTGCCAGCAGCTTGTTACTCCGGACTGAAGCTTTCTTT
>.|.|TRBV5-5|TRBJ1-2
CASSLASLYGYTF
TGTGCCAGCAGCTTGGCCAGCCTCTATGGCTACACCTTC
>.|.|TRBV6-5|TRBJ2-6
CASRSSGANVLTF
TGTGCCAGCAGATCTTCGGGGGCCAACGTCCTGACTTTC
>.|TRBD1|TRBV27|TRBJ2-5
CASTGTGSKETQYF
TGTGCCAGCACAGGGACAGGGAGTAAAGAGACCCAGTACTTC
>.|.|TRBV4-3|TRBJ2-5
CASSQDIRETQYF
TGCGCCAGCAGCCAAGATATTCGAGAGACCCAGTACTTC
>few|.|TRBV29-1|TRBJ2-5
CSVEDPGQETQYF
TGCAGCGTTGAAGATCCGGGTCAAGAGACCCAGTACTTC
>.|.|TRBV7-9|TRBJ1-4
CASSSGNPNEKLFF
TGTGCCAGCAGCTCCGGGAACCCTAATGAAAAACTGTTTTTT
>.|TRBD1|TRBV5-1|TRBJ2-5
CACNRGTQETQYF
TGCGCCTGCAACAGGGGGACGCAAGAGACCCAGTACTTC
>.|.|TRBV19|TRBJ1-1
CASTVPPGNTEAFF
TGTGCCAGTACCGTTCCCCCGGGAAACACTGAAGCTTTCTTT
>.|TRBD1|TRBV6-5|TRBJ2-3
CASRQGYTDTQYF
TGTGCCAGCAGACAGGGGTACACAGATACGCAGTATTTT
>once|TRBD1|TRBV18|TRBJ2-7
CASLASGTGDRASYEQYF
TGTGCCAGCTTGGCTTCCGGGACAGGGGATAGGGCCTCCTACGAGCAGTACTTC
>.|TRBD1|TRBV29-1|TRBJ1-2
CSVDRGRGYGYTF
TGCAGCGTAGATAGGGGGCGCGGGTATGGCTACACCTTC
>.|.|TRBV9|TRBJ1-2
CASSASPPPPGGAYGYTF
TGTGCCAGCAGCGCCTCTCCCCCGCCGCCCGGTGGAGCCTATGGCTACACCTTC
>.|.|TRBV5-8|TRBJ1-1
CASSRGRMNTEAFF
TGTGCCAGCAGCCGGGGACGGATGAACACTGAAGCTTTCTTT
>.|.|TRBV14|TRBJ1-1
CASSQDFVQAFF
TGTGCCAGCAGCCAAGATTTTGTCCAAGCTTTCTTT
>.|.|TRBV2|TRBJ1-5
CASSPRRGAGNQPQHF
TGTGCCAGCAGCCCCCGGAGGGGGGCGGGCAATCAGCCCCAGCATTTT
>.|.|TRBV5-1|TRBJ1-6
CASSVGAVDSPLHF
TGCGCCAGCAGCGTGGGGGCTGTCGATTCACCCCTCCACTTT
>.|.|TRBV19|TRBJ2-1
CASSNRLFNEQFF
TGTGCCAGTAGTAACCGTCTGTTCAATGAGCAGTTCTTC
>.|.|TRBV5-4|TRBJ2-3
CASSPDREDTQYF
TGTGCCAGCAGCCCGGATAGGGAGGATACGCAGTATTTT
>.|.|TRBV5-1|TRBJ1-1
CASSVATGGAEAFF
TGCGCCAGCAGCGTTGCAACGGGAGGGGCTGAAGCTTTCTTT
>.|TRBD1|TRBV5-1|TRBJ2-7
CASSLGTGGTYEQYF
TGCGCCAGCAGCCTAGGGACAGGGGGTACCTACGAGCAGTACTTC
>.|.|TRBV19|TRBJ1-3
CASSIASSGNTIYF
TGTGCCAGTAGTATTGCCTCCTCTGGAAACACCATATATTTT
>.|TRBD1|TRBV28|TRBJ2-5
CASSGQGETQYF
TGTGCCAGCAGTGGACAGGGGGAGACCCAGTACTTC
>.|.|TRBV24-1|TRBJ1-2
CATSFGTGYTF
TGTGCCACCAGTTTCGGAACGGGCTACACCTTC
>.|.|TRBV7-9|TRBJ1-4
CASSLVQANEKLFF
TGTGCCAGCAGCTTAGTACAGGCGAATGAAAAACTGTTTTTT
>.|.|TRBV18|TRBJ1-4
CASSAAPGPEKLFF
TGTGCCAGCTCCGCGGCACCCGGCCCTGAAAAACTGTTTTTT
>.|TRBD1|TRBV19|TRBJ2-2
CACRRDRRPGELFF
TGTGCCTGCCGACGGGACAGGCGGCCCGGGGAGCTGTTTTTT
>.|.|TRBV10-3|TRBJ2-3
CAISTGRDTQYF
TGTGCCATCAGTACTGGGAGAGATACGCAGTATTTT
>.|.|TRBV25-1|TRBJ1-2
CASSVPGRPRFPYGYTF
TGTGCCAGCAGTGTCCCAGGGCGACCTCGATTCCCGTATGGCTACACCTTC
>.|.|TRBV28|TRBJ2-7
CASRGATNYEQYF
TGTGCCAGCAGAGGGGCAACCAACTACGAGCAGTACTTC
>.|.|TRBV18|TRBJ1-2
CASSPLAEDSPGGYTF
TGTGCCAGCTCACCACTCGCCGAGGACAGTCCGGGTGGCTACACCTTC
>many|.|TRBV2|TRBJ1-3
CASSEAAGNTIYF
TGTGCCAGCAGTGAGGCTGCCGGAAACACCATATATTTT
>few|.|TRBV7-2|TRBJ2-1
CASSLSLGPNEQFF
TGTGCCAGCAGCTTAAGTCTGGGGCCCAATGAGCAGTTCTTC
>few|.|TRBV10-1|TRBJ2-7
CASSTRGGEQYF
TGCGCCAGCAGCACGCGGGGCGGCGAGCAGTACTTC
>.|.|TRBV7-2|TRBJ1-3
CASSSGGWDGSGNTIYF
TGTGCCAGCAGCTCCGGGGGGTGGGACGGCTCTGGAAACACCATATATTTT